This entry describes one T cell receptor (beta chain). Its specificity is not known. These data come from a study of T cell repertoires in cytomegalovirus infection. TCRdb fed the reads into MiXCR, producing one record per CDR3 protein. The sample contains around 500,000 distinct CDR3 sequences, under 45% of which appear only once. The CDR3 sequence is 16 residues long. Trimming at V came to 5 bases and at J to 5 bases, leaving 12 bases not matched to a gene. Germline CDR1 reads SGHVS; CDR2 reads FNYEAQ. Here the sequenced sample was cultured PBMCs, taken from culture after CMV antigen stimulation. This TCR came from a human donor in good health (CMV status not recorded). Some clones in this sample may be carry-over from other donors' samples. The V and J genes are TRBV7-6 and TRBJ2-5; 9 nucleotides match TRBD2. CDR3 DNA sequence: TGTGCCAGCAGCCCATTTCCGCGGGAGGGCTCGGAGACCCAGTACTTC. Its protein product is CASSPFPREGSETQYF.